The 12 T cell receptor beta chains presented below share a single source sample, sequenced in a study of T cell responses to AZD1222 COVID-19 vaccine. Assay used: immunoSEQ multiplex PCR; TCRdb lists only in-frame clones, some missing. The sample lists about 150,000 clones, 80% to 95% seen once, with approximately 3% in the top ten. Sequenced here: peripheral blood, sampled 28 days after the second AZD1222 dose. The receptors were gathered from an adult who received the AZD1222 COVID-19 vaccine.

The rearrangement uses TRBV12-3 or TRBV12-4 and TRBJ2-7; no clear D. CDR3 length equals 11 residues. V lost 6 bases and J lost 5, with 8 bases in between. Here the CDR3 reads CASSPGHEQYF. The CDR3 region has the DNA TGTGCCAGCAGCCCCGGCCACGAGCAGTACTTC.

The chain employs TRBV19 and TRBJ1-1; unclear D gene. This CDR3 contains 16 residues. Trimming pared 3 bases from V and 1 base from J, leaving 15 bases between. CDR1 is LNHDA, CDR2 SQIVND, per germline (reference sequence). The CDR3, as DNA: TGTGCCAGTAGTATGGGTAGTGGCAGAGGGAACACTGAAGCTTTCTTT. Encoded protein: CASSMGSGRGNTEAFF. The whole variable domain, filled in from reference TRBV19 and TRBJ1-1, reads DGGITQSPKYLFRKEGQNVTLSCEQNLNHDAMYWYRQDPGQGLRLIYYSQIVNDFQKGDIAEGYSVSREKKESFPLTVTSAQKNPTAFYLCASSMGSGRGNTEAFFGQGTRLTVV.

The table lists this clone with a count of one. The chain uses TRBV7-8 and TRBJ2-1; D remains ambiguous. CDR1 and CDR2 (germline): SGHVS, FQNEAQ. V lost 2 bases and J 6 bases, leaving 11 bases between the germline ends. The CDR3 is made up of 14 amino acids. DNA of the CDR3: TGTGCCAGCAGCTTAAGGTCTCCCCCCAATGAGCAGTTCTTC. Amino acid sequence: CASSLRSPPNEQFF.

V and J are TRBV10-3 and TRBJ2-1; D call uncertain. From germline, CDR1 is ENHRY and CDR2 SYGVKD. This CDR3 comprises 12 residues. With 0 bases removed from V and 11 bases from J, the gap between germline ends came to 8 bases. For the CDR3, the DNA is TGTGCCATCAGTGAGTCGAGGATCAAGCAGTTCTTC. The encoded protein is CAISESRIKQFF.

This chain connects TRBV11-2 to TRBJ2-2; D possibly corresponds to TRBD2 (6 bases). The CDR3 spans 18 residues. Trimming shortened V by 5 bases and J by 6 bases, and 25 bases separated the two germline ends. Per the germline V gene, CDR1 is SGHAT and CDR2 is FQNNGV. CDR3 protein: CASSLRRGGGSAAGELFF. The CDR3 DNA is TGTGCCAGCAGCCTCCGACGTGGGGGAGGAAGTGCGGCCGGGGAGCTGTTTTTT.

The rearrangement uses TRBV2 and TRBJ1-2; TRBD1 matches at 8 bases. The CDR3 length is 13 residues. Germline V lookup: CDR1 SNHLY, CDR2 FYNNEI. V trimming: 5 bases; J trimming: 8 bases; junction bases outside the gene matches: 7. The CDR3 loop is CASSPGQGWGYTF. CDR3 DNA: TGTGCCAGCAGTCCCGGACAGGGATGGGGCTACACCTTC.

This sequence joins TRBV18 and TRBJ2-3; no firm D call. CDR1 KGHSH and CDR2 LQKENI come from the germline V gene. Trimming removed 7 bases from V and 4 bases from J, with 6 bases in between. This CDR3 has 11 residues. In DNA, the CDR3 is TGTGCCAGCTGGGTCGCAGATACGCAGTATTTT. Encoded protein: CASWVADTQYF.

The chain carries TRBV24-1 and TRBJ2-1; TRBD2 matches at 8 bases. Germline CDR1 is KGHDR and CDR2 is SFDVKD. This CDR3 region has 15 residues. V gave up 3 bases and J gave up 8 bases; unmatched junction bases: 8. The CDR3 region is CATSDGAGVGDEQFF. The CDR3 DNA follows: TGTGCCACCAGTGATGGAGCGGGAGTTGGGGATGAGCAGTTCTTC.

The rearrangement joins TRBV30 to TRBJ2-5, with TRBD1 identical over 8 bases. The CDR3 consists of 14 residues. V lost 3 bases, J lost 4 bases, and 7 bases stayed unmatched. CDR1 is GTSNPN and CDR2 is SVGIG in the germline V gene (reference sequence). The CDR3 loop is CAWRPRGRGETQYF. CDR3 bases: TGTGCCTGGAGGCCCAGGGGGCGCGGAGAGACCCAGTACTTC.

V usage is TRBV20-1 and J usage is TRBJ2-5; no reliable D call. This CDR3 is built from 11 residues. CDR1 is DFQATT, CDR2 SNEGSKA, per germline (reference sequence). The CDR3 nucleotides read TGCTCCCCAGCAGGCGCCGAGACCCAGTACTTC. It encodes CSPAGAETQYF.

The CDR3 DNA is TGCGCCAGCAGCTCTTCCGGGACAGGGAACGAAAAACTGTTTTTT. Protein: CASSSSGTGNEKLFF. This chain joins TRBV5-1 and TRBJ1-4; 9 bases agree with TRBD1. Trimming took 3 bases from V and 8 from J; bases not matched to a gene: 8. CDR3 length equals 15 residues. In germline, CDR1 is SGHRS, CDR2 YFSETQ.

This chain connects TRBV7-9 to TRBJ2-1; 12 bases align to TRBD2. V shed 8 bases, J shed 7 bases, and the junction held 6 bases outside the gene matches. Germline assignment: CDR1 SEHNR and CDR2 FQNEAQ (reference sequence). The CDR3 consists of 14 residues. CDR3 bases: TGTGCCAGCTTAAAGACTAGCGGGAGTAATGAGCAGTTCTTC. It translates to CASLKTSGSNEQFF.